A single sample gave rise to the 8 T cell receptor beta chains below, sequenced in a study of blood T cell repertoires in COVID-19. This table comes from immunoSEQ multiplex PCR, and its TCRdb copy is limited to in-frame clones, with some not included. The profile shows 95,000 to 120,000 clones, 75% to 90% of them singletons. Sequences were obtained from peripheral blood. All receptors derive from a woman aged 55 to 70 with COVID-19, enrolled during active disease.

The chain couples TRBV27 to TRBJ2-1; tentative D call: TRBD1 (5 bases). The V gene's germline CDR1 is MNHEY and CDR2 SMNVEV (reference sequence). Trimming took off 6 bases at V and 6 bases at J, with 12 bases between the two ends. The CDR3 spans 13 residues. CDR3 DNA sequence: TGTGCCAGCAGGTCAGGGCTGGTCAATGAGCAGTTCTTC. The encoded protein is CASRSGLVNEQFF.

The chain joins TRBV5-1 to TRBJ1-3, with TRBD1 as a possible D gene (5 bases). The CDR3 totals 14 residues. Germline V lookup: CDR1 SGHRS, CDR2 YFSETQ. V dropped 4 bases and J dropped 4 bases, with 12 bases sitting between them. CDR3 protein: CASSPDSGGNTIYF. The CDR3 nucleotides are TGCGCCAGCAGCCCAGACAGTGGAGGAAACACCATATATTTT.

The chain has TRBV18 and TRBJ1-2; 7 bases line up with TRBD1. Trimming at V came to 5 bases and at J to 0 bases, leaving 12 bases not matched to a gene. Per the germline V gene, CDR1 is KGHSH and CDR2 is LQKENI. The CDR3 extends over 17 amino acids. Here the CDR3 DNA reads TGTGCCAGCTCAAGCCTACCCGGACAGGCCCCTAACTATGGCTACACCTTC. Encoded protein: CASSSLPGQAPNYGYTF.

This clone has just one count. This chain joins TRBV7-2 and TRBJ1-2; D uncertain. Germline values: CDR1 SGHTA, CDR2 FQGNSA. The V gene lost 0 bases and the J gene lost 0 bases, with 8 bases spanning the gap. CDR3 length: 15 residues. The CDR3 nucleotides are TGTGCCAGCAGCTTAGCGAGTGGAGCTAACTATGGCTACACCTTC. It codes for CASSLASGANYGYTF.

The CDR3 loop is CASSIPLEGGRTGELFF. The CDR3 DNA sequence: TGTGCCAGCAGCATCCCCTTAGAGGGAGGACGCACCGGGGAGCTGTTTTTT. This rearrangement joins TRBV7-3 to TRBJ2-2, with D tentatively TRBD2 (6 bases). CDR1 and CDR2 from the germline V gene are SGHTA and FQGTGA. V was cut by 5 bases and J by 4 bases, with 20 bases left in between. The CDR3 has 17 amino acids.

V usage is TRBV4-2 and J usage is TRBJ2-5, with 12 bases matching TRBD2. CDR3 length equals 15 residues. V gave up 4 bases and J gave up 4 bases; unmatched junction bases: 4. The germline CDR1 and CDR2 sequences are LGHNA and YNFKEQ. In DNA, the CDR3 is TGTGCCAGCAGCCCTCTAGCGGGGGGGAGAGAGACCCAGTACTTC. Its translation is CASSPLAGGRETQYF.

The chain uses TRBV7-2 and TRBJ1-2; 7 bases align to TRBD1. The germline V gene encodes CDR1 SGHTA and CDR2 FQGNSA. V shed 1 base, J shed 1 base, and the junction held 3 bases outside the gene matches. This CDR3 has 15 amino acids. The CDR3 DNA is TGTGCCAGCAGCTTAGGGGGACAGAGTAACTATGGCTACACCTTC. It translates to CASSLGGQSNYGYTF.

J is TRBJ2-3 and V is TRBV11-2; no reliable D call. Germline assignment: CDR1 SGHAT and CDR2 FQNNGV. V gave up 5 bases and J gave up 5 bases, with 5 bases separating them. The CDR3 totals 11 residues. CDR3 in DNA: TGTGCCAGCAGCATTAAAGATACGCAGTATTTT. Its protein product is CASSIKDTQYF.